Below are 6 T cell receptor beta chains sequenced from a single sample in a study of breast tumors, draining lymph nodes, adjacent tissues. TCRdb re-derived calls from the multiplex PCR reads in MiXCR, one entry per CDR3 protein. The sample contains about 140,000 distinct CDR3 sequences, more than 20% of which appear only once. Samples came from axillary lymph nodes draining the breast cancer. Input material: axillary lymph node tissue. The receptor set was obtained from a female donor with breast cancer. Some clones in this sample may be carry-over from other donors' samples.

This clonotype was observed a few times. The J gene is TRBJ1-6, the V gene TRBV28, with unresolved D. Germline V gene lookup returns CDR1 MDHEN and CDR2 SYDVKM. V lost 4 bases and J 0 bases, leaving 10 bases between the germline ends. The CDR3 contains 16 residues. DNA for the CDR3: TGTGCCAGCAGTTCGGAAGAACACTCCTATAATTCACCCCTCCACTTT. Encoded protein: CASSSEEHSYNSPLHF.

This clonotype was counted between two and nine times. The rearrangement joins TRBV6-5 to TRBJ2-5; D is unresolved. The CDR3 covers 12 residues. Trimming cost V 0 bases and J 5 bases, with 4 bases left between them. Germline-derived CDR1 and CDR2 are MNHEY and SVGAGI. In DNA form, the CDR3 reads TGTGCCAGCAGTTACTCGGGGGAGACCCAGTACTTC. This codes for CASSYSGETQYF.

Many counts were recorded for this clonotype. This chain uses TRBV4-3 with TRBJ2-7; perhaps D is TRBD1 or TRBD2 (6 bases each). The CDR3 is 15 residues long. V was shortened by 1 base and J by 7 bases, with 17 bases between the two germline ends. Germline CDR1 reads LGHNA; CDR2 reads YSLEER. The CDR3 protein is CASSQGLRGLREQYF. The CDR3 region has the DNA TGCGCCAGCAGCCAAGGGCTTCGGGGGCTACGGGAGCAGTACTTC.

This clonotype has a count of ten or more. The rearrangement links TRBV4-3 to TRBJ2-3; D might be TRBD1 (5 bases). Germline loops: CDR1 LGHNA, CDR2 YSLEER. V lost 4 bases to trimming and J lost 1 base, with 12 bases between them. The CDR3 contains 15 residues. CDR3 loop: CASSRTQDRTDTQYF. The CDR3 region has the DNA TGCGCCAGCAGCCGCACACAGGACCGCACAGATACGCAGTATTTT.

Concerning this clonotype: A much larger clone lies a single base off, so this may be a read error. The genes are TRBV13 and TRBJ1-4; D not certain. Trimming took off 5 bases at V and 8 bases at J, with 9 bases between the two ends. The CDR3 length is 12 residues. Germline V gene data show CDR1 as PRHDT and CDR2 as FYEKMQ (reference sequence). CDR3 nucleotides: TGTGCCAGCAGCCAGAGCCAAGAAAAACTGTTTTTT. Its protein product is CASSQSQEKLFF.

The sample holds many counts of this clonotype. V usage is TRBV6-6 and J usage is TRBJ1-6; D not resolved. The CDR3 has 18 residues. The germline V gene has CDR1 MNHNY and CDR2 SVGAGI (reference sequence). V was pared by 0 bases and J by 0 bases, with 12 bases between. CDR3 sequence (DNA): TGTGCCAGCAGTTACTCGAGTGCCCTGAGCTCCTATAATTCACCCCTCCACTTT. It is translated as CASSYSSALSSYNSPLHF.